This T cell receptor beta chain is drawn from a study of shared clonotypes between healthy human individuals. As for the study in general: Donors consisted of a couple of women and a few men between 18 and 49.

V lost 3 bases to trimming and J lost 4 bases; unmatched junction nucleotides: 9. Germline CDR1 reads MDHEN; CDR2 reads SYDVKM. The CDR3 runs 15 residues. Terminally differentiated effector memory CD45RA+ cells were excluded by CCR7 positive selection of CD45RO-negative cells. Donors, healthy HIV-negative adults, lacked recent acute infections or vaccinations. The data were produced by immunoSEQ multiplex PCR, yet TCRdb's version contains in-frame clones alone and is incomplete. The sample yields about 2.1 million clones, 90% to 95% seen once. As for this clone: Its specificity is not known.

Whole-study findings and limits: Generally, naive subsets came out with larger estimated richness than memory subsets. Deeper or shallower sequencing was expected to change how clonotypes are shared among donors.

This rearrangement joins TRBV28 to TRBJ2-7, with 7 bases lining up with TRBD1. This clonotype was obtained from a man aged 18 to 30 in good health. Some clones in this sample may be carry-over from other donors' samples. Material: naive CD8+ T cells from PBMCs. The CDR3 reads CASSFAGGRWYEQYF. As DNA, the CDR3 is TGTGCCAGCAGTTTCGCAGGGGGTAGGTGGTACGAGCAGTACTTC.